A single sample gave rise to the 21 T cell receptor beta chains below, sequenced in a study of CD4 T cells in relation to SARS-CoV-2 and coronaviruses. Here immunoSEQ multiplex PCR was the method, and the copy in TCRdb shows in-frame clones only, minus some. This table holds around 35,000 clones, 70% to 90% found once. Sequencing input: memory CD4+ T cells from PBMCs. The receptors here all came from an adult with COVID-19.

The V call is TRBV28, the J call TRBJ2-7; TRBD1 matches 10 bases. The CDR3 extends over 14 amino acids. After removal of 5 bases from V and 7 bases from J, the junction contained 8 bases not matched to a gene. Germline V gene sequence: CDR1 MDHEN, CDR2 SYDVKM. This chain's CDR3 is CASSPPTGGAEQYF. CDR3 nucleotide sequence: TGTGCCAGCAGTCCTCCGACAGGGGGCGCGGAGCAGTACTTC.

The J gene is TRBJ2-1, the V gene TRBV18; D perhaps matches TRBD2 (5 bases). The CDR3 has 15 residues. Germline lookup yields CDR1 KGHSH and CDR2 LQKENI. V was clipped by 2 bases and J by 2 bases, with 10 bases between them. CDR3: CASSPERQAYNEQFF. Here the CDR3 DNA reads TGTGCCAGCTCACCAGAGCGGCAGGCCTACAATGAGCAGTTCTTC.

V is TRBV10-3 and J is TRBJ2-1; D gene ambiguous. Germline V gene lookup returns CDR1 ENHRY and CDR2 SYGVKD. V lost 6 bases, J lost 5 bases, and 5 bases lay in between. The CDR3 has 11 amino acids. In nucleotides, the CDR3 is TGTGCCATCAGGTCGGACAATGAGCAGTTCTTC. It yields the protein CAIRSDNEQFF.

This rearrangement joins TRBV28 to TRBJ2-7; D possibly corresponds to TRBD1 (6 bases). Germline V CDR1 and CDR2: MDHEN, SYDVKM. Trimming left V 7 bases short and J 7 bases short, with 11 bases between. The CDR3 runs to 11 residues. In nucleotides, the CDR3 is TGTGCCAGCAAGGACAGATTGGAGCAGTACTTC. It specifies CASKDRLEQYF.

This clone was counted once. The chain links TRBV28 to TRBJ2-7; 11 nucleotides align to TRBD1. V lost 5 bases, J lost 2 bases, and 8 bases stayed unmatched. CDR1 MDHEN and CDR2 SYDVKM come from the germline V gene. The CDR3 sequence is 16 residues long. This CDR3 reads CASSPNPGQGAYEQYF. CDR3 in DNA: TGTGCCAGCAGTCCCAACCCGGGACAGGGGGCCTACGAGCAGTACTTC.

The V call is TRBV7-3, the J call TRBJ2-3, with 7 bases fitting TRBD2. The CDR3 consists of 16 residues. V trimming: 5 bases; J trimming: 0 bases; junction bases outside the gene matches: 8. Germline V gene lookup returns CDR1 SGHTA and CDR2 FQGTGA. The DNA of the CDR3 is TGTGCCAGCAGCGCAGCTAGCGGACCTAGCACAGATACGCAGTATTTT. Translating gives CASSAASGPSTDTQYF.

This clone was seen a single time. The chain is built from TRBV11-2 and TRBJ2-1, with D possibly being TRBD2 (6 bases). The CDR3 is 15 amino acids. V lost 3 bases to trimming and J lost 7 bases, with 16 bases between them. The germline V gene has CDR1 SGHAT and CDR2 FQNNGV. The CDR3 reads CASSFVRRRGNEQFF. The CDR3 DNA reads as TGTGCCAGCAGCTTCGTCAGGAGACGGGGGAATGAGCAGTTCTTC.

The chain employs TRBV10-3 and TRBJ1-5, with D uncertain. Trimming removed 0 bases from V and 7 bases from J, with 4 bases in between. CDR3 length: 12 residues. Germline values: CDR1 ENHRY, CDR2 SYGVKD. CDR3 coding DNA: TGTGCCATCAGTGAGTCGGGCCAGCCCCAGCATTTT. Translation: CAISESGQPQHF.

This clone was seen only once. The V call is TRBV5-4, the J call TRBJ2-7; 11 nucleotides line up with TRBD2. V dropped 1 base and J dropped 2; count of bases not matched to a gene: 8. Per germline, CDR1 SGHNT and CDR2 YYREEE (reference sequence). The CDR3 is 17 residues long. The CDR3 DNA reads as TGTGCCAGCAGCTTGAATTTGGGGACTAGCGGAACCTACGAGCAGTACTTC. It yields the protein CASSLNLGTSGTYEQYF.

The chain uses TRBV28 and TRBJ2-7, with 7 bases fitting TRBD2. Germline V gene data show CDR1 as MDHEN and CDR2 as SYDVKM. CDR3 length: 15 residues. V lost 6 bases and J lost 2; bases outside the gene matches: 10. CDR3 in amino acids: CASRGWGGRTYEQYF. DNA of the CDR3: TGTGCCAGCAGGGGCTGGGGCGGGAGAACCTACGAGCAGTACTTC.

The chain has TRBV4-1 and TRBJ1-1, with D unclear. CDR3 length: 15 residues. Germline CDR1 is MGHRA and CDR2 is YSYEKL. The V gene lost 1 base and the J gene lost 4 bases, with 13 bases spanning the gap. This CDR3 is CASSQVSGGSTEAFF. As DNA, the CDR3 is TGCGCCAGCAGCCAAGTAAGCGGAGGGTCCACTGAAGCTTTCTTT.

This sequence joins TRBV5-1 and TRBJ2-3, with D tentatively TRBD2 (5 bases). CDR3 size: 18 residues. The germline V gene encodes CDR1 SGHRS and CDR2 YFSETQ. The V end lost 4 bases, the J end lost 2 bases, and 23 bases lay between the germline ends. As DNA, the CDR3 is TGCGCCAGCAGCCTCAGCGGTCCGACCCGCCGTCTCACAGATACGCAGTATTTT. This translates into CASSLSGPTRRLTDTQYF.

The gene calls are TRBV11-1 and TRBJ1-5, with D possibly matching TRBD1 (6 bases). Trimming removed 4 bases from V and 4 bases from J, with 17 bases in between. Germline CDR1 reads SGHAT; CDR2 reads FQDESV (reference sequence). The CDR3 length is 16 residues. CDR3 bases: TGTGCCAGCAGCTCAACAGGGAACTCAACAAATCAGCCCCAGCATTTT. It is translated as CASSSTGNSTNQPQHF. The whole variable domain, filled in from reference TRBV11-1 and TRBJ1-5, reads EAEVAQSPRYKITEKSQAVAFWCDPISGHATLYWYRQILGQGPELLVQFQDESVVDDSQLPKDRFSAERLKGVDSTLKIQPAELGDSAMYLCASSSTGNSTNQPQHFGDGTRLSIL.

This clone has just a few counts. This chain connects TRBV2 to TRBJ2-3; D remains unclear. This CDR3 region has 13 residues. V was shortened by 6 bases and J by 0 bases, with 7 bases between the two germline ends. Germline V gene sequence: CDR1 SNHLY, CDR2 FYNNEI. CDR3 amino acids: CASRVSSTDTQYF. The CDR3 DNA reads TGTGCCAGCAGGGTGTCTAGCACAGATACGCAGTATTTT.

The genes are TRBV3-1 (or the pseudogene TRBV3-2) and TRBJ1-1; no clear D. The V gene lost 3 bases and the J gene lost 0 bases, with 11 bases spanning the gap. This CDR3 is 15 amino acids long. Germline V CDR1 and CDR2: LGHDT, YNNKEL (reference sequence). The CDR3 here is CASSQPRRLNTEAFF. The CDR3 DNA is TGTGCCAGCAGCCAGCCCCGCCGGCTGAACACTGAAGCTTTCTTT.

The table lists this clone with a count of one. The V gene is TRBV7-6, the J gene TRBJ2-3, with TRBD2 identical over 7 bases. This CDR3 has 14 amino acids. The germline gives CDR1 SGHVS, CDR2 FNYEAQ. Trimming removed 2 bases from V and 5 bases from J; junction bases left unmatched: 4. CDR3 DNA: TGTGCCAGCAGCTTAAGACTAGCTAGAGATACGCAGTATTTT. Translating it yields CASSLRLARDTQYF.

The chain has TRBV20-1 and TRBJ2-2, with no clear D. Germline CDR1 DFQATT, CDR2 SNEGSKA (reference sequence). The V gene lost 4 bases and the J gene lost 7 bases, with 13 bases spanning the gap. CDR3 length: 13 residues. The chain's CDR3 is CSAIENGVGELFF. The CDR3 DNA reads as TGCAGTGCTATTGAAAATGGGGTCGGGGAGCTGTTTTTT.

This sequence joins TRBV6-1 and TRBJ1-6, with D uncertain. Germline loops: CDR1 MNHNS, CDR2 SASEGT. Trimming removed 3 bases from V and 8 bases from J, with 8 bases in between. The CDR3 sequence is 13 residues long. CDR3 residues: CASSDVSDSPLHF. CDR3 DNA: TGTGCCAGCAGTGATGTATCAGATTCACCCCTCCACTTT.

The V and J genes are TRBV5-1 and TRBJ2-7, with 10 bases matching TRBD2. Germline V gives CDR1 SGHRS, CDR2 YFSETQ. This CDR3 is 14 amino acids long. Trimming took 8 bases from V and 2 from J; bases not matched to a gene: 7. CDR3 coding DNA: TGCGCCAGTCGACCGGGACTAGCGACCTACGAGCAGTACTTC. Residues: CASRPGLATYEQYF.

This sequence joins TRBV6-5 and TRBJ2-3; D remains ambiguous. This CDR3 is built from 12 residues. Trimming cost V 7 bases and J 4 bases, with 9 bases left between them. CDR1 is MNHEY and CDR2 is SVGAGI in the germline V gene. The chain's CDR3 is CASTWEADTQYF. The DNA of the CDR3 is TGTGCCAGCACGTGGGAAGCAGATACGCAGTATTTT.

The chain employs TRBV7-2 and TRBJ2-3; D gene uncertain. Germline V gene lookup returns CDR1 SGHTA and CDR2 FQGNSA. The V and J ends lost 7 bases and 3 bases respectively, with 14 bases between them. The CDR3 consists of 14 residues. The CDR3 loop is CASMSRLATDTQYF. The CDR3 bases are TGTGCCAGCATGAGCCGCTTAGCTACAGATACGCAGTATTTT.